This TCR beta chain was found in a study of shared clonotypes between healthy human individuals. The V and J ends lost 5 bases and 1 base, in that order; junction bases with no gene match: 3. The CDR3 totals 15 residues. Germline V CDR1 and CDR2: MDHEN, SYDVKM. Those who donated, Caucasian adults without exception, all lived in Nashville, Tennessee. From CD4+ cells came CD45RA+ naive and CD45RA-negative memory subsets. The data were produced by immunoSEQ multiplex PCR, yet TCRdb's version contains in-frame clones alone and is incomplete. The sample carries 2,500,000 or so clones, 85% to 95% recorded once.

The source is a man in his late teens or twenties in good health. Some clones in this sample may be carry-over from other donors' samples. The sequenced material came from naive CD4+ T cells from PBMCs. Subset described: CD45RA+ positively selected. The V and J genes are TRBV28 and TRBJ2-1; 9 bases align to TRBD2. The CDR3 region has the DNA TGTGCCAGCAGTCGCAGCGGGAGGTCCTACAATGAGCAGTTCTTC. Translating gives CASSRSGRSYNEQFF.